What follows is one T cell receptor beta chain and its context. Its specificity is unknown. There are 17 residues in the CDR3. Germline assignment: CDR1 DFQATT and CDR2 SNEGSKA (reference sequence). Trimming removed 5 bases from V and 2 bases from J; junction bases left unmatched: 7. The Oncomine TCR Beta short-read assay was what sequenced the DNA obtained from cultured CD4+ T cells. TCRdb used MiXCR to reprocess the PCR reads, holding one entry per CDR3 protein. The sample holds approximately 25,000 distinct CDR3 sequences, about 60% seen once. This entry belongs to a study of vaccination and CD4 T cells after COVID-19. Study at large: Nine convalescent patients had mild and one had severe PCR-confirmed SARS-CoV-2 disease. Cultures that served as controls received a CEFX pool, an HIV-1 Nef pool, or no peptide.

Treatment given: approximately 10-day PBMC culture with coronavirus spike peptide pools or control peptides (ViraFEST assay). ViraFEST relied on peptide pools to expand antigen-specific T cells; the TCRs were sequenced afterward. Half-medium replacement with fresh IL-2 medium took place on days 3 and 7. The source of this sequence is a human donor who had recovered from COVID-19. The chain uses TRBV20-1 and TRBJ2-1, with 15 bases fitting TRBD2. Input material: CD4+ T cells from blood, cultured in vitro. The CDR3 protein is CSAAVGLAGGTYNEQFF. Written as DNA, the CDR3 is TGCAGTGCTGCCGTCGGACTAGCGGGAGGGACCTACAATGAGCAGTTCTTC.